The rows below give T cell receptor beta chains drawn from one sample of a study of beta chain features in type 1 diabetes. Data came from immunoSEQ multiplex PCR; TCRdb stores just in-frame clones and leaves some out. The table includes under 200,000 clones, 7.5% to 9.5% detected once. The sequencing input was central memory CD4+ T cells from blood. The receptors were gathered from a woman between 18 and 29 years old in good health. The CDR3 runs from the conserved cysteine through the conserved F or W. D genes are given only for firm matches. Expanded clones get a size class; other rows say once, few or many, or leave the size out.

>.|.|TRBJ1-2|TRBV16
TGTGCCAGCCGCCCCGGGGCTAACTATGGCTACACCTTC
CASRPGANYGYTF
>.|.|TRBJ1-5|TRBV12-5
TGTGCTAGTGGTTTGGAGGAGTATCAGCCCCAGCATTTT
CASGLEEYQPQHF
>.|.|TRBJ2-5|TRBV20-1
TGCAGTGCTTCAAGCCGGGAGACCCAGTACTTC
CSASSRETQYF
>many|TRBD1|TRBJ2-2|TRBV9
TGTGCCAGCAGCCCCCGCGACAGGGGGGACACCGGGGAGCTGTTTTTT
CASSPRDRGDTGELFF
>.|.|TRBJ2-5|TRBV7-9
TGTGCCAGCAGCCCTCATCAGGGGAAAGAGACCCAGTACTTC
CASSPHQGKETQYF
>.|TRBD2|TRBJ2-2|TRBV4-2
TGTGCCAGCTTCGCGGGGGACACCGGGGAGCTGTTTTTT
CASFAGDTGELFF
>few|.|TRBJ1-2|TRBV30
TGTGCCTGGAGCAGGGTACCGGATGGCTACACCTTC
CAWSRVPDGYTF
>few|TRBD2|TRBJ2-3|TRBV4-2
TGTGCCAGCAGCGGGGGGACTAGCGGGGTGAGCACAGATACGCAGTATTTT
CASSGGTSGVSTDTQYF
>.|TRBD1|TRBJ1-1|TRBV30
TGTGCCTGGACCCTTACTTACAGGGGTGAAGCTTTCTTT
CAWTLTYRGEAFF
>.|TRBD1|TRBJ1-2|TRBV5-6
TGTGCCAGCAGGTCCGCCGGGACAGGGATTGGCTACACCTTC
CASRSAGTGIGYTF
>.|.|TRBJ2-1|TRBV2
TGTGCCAGCAGCTATCAGGACAGCTCCTACAATGAGCAGTTCTTC
CASSYQDSSYNEQFF
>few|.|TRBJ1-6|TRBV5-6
TGTGCCAGCAGCCGCCTCGACAGGAATAATTCACCCCTCCACTTT
CASSRLDRNNSPLHF
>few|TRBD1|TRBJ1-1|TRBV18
TGTGCCAGCTCACCAGCTTTACCGGGACAGGGGGACACTGAAGCTTTCTTT
CASSPALPGQGDTEAFF
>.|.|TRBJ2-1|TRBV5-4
TGTGCCAGCAGCTTGGGGAGGGAGCGGTCCTACAATGAGCAGTTCTTC
CASSLGRERSYNEQFF
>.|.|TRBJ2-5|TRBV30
TGTGCCTGGAGTCCCGGACATTTGGAGACCCAGTACTTC
CAWSPGHLETQYF
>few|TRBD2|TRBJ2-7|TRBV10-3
TGTGCCATCAGTGGGGAGCGGGAGAGCGAGCAGTACTTC
CAISGERESEQYF
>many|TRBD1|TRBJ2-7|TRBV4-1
TGCGCCAGCAGCGGCGGACAGGGGTGGCACTACGAGCAGTACTTC
CASSGGQGWHYEQYF
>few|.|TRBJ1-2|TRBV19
TGTGCCAGTAGTATAGCCCGAAGACAGACCTATGGCTACACCTTC
CASSIARRQTYGYTF
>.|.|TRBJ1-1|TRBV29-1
TGCAGCGTTGATAGCAGTGCCCTAGTGGCTTTCTTT
CSVDSSALVAFF
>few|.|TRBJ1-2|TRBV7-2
TGTGCCAGCAGCCTTGGAGGGGCGCCAAACTATGGCTACACCTTC
CASSLGGAPNYGYTF
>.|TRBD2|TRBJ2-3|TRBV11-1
TGTGCCAGCAGCCTCGGGACTAGGGCAGATACGCAGTATTTT
CASSLGTRADTQYF
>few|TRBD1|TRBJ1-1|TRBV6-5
TGTGCCAGCAGTTACTCAGGGGCAGGGGGCACCAAAAAAGCTTTCTTT
CASSYSGAGGTKKAFF
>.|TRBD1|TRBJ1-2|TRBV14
TGTGCCAGCAGCCCTTACGACAGGGCTAACTATGGCTACACCTTC
CASSPYDRANYGYTF
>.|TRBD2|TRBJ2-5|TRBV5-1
TGCGCCAGCAGCTCCAGCGGGGGGGCCCAAGAGACCCAGTACTTC
CASSSSGGAQETQYF
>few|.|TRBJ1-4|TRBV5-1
TGCGCCAGCAGCTTTGGCGAGAGACAGGAAAAACTGTTTTTT
CASSFGERQEKLFF
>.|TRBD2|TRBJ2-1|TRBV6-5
TGTGCCAGCAGTCCGACTAGCGGGGGGGCCAATGAGCAGTTCTTC
CASSPTSGGANEQFF
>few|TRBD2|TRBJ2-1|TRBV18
TGTGCCAGCTCTCCGACTAGCGGGAACTATGAGCAGTTCTTC
CASSPTSGNYEQFF
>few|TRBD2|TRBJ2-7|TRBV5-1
TGCGCCAGCAGCGCCAGACTAGCGGGGGACCTCACCTACGAGCAGTACTTC
CASSARLAGDLTYEQYF
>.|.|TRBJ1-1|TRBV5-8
TGTGCCAGCAGCCTTAGAAGTACTGAAGCTTTCTTT
CASSLRSTEAFF
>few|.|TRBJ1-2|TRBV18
TGTGCCAGCTCACCAACAACGGGTGGTGATGGCTACACCTTC
CASSPTTGGDGYTF
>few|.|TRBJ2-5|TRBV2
TGTGCCAGCAGTCCGAGCGGCCAAGAGACCCAGTACTTC
CASSPSGQETQYF
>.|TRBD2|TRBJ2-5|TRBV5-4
TGTGCCTTGAGCTCTAGCGGGGGGGAAGAGACCCAGTACTTC
CALSSSGGEETQYF
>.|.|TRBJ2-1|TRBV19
TGTGCCAGTAGTATCGGCAGGGGATCCTACAATGAGCAGTTCTTC
CASSIGRGSYNEQFF
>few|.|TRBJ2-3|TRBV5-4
TGTGCCAGCAGCTCCCCGAGGGACACAGATACGCAGTATTTT
CASSSPRDTDTQYF
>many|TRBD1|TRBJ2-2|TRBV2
TGTGCCAGCAGGGAGGGACAGGGGGCCACCGGGGAGCTGTTTTTT
CASREGQGATGELFF
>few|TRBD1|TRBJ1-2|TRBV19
TGTGCCAGTAGTGAACAGGGGCGACTCTATGGCTACACCTTC
CASSEQGRLYGYTF
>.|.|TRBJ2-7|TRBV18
TGTGCCAGCTCCCAGGGGTATGATGGCGAGCAGTACTTC
CASSQGYDGEQYF
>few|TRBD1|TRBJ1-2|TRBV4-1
TGCGCCAGCAGCCCCAAACAGGGGCCGAATGGCTACACCTTC
CASSPKQGPNGYTF
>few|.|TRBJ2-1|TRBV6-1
TGTGCCAGCAGGACAGAACTTTACAATGAGCAGTTCTTC
CASRTELYNEQFF
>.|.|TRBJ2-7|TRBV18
TGTGCCAGCTCAGACTACCGCGAGCAGTACTTC
CASSDYREQYF
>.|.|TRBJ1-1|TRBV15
TGTGCCACCAGCAGAGCACAGGGCATGAACACTGAAGCTTTCTTT
CATSRAQGMNTEAFF
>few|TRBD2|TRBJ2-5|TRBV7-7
TGTGCTAGCAGCTTATCCCAGCGGGGTTTCTCAGAGACCCAGTACTTC
CASSLSQRGFSETQYF
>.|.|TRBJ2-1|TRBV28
TGTGCCAGCAGATCCCATAGCTCCTACAATGAGCAGTTCTTC
CASRSHSSYNEQFF
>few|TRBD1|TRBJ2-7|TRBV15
TGTGCCACCAGCAGAGATGGACAGGGAACCTACGAGCAGTACTTC
CATSRDGQGTYEQYF
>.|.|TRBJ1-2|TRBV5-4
TGTGCCAGCACCTTTTCGACATCGACGTACTATGGCTACACCTTC
CASTFSTSTYYGYTF
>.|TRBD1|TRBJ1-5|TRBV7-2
TGTGCCAGCAGCTTAGGGGACAGGACAAATCAGCCCCAGCATTTT
CASSLGDRTNQPQHF
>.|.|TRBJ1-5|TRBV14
TGTGCCAGCAGCCCGGCGGGGTCGAGCAATCAGCCCCAGCATTTT
CASSPAGSSNQPQHF